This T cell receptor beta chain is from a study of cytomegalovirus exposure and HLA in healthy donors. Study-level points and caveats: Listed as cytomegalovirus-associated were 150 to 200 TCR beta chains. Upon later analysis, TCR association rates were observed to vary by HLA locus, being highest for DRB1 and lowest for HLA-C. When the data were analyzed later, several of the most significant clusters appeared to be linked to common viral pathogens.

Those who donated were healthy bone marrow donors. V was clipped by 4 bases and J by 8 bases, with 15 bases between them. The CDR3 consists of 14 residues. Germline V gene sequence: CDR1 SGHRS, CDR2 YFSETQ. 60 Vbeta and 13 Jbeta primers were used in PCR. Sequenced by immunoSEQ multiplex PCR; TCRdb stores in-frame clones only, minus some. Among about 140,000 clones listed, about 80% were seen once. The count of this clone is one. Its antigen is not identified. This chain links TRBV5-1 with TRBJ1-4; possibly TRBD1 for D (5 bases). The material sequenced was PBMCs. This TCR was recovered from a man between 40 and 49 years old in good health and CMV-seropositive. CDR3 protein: CASSLGVKGEKLFF. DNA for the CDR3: TGCGCCAGCAGCCTAGGGGTCAAGGGGGAAAAACTGTTTTTT. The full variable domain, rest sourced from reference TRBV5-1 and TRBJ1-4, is KAGVTQTPRYLIKTRGQQVTLSCSPISGHRSVSWYQQTPGQGLQFLFEYFSETQRNKGNFPGRFSGRQFSNSRSEMNVSTLELGDSALYLCASSLGVKGEKLFFGSGTQLSVL.